This T cell receptor beta chain is from a study of Ad26.COV2.S vaccination and SARS-CoV-2 variants. Background on the study: The trial was COV1001 and the donor's arm was Ad26.COV2.S.

V lost 4 bases and J 6 bases, leaving 13 bases between the germline ends. The germline CDR1 and CDR2 sequences are SGHTA and FQGNSA. This CDR3 comprises 14 residues. Study findings and constraints: CD8+ and CD4+ T cells specific for spike reportedly responded with substantial breadth after vaccination. TCR breadth and depth estimates may have understated total T cell responses.

Regarding treatment: 15 to 20 received Ad26.COV2.S at low or high dose, single or two shots; about 5 received placebo; per-sample allocation not given. Collection of the samples took place on day 63 after the first injection of vaccine or placebo. Spike of the Wuhan-strain SARS-CoV-2 was expressed by an Ad26 vector, which formed the vaccine. The table came from immunoSEQ multiplex PCR; TCRdb's copy has only in-frame clones and leaves some out. Among 200,000 to 250,000 clones listed, around nine tenths were seen once. Concerning this clone itself: Its antigen is undetermined.

The TCR sequence derives from a person between 18 and 59 years old who received the Ad26.COV2.S COVID-19 vaccine or a placebo. The sample consisted of peripheral blood, taken in a trial of Ad26.COV2.S vaccine versus placebo. The chain joins TRBV7-2 to TRBJ2-4; D may be TRBD1 (6 bases). The CDR3 reads CASSSLARGNIQYF. CDR3 nucleotides: TGTGCCAGCAGCTCTTTAGCCAGGGGAAACATTCAGTACTTC. The complete variable domain, with remaining parts taken from reference TRBV7-2 and TRBJ2-4, reads GAGVSQSPSNKVTEKGKDVELRCDPISGHTALYWYRQSLGQGLEFLIYFQGNSAPDKSGLPSDRFSAERTGGSVSTLTIQRTQQEDSAVYLCASSSLARGNIQYFGAGTRLSVL.